This passage covers 29 T cell receptor beta chains from one sample sequenced in a study of blood T cell repertoires in COVID-19. Only in-frame clones appear in the TCRdb table, and some are missing; sequencing was by immunoSEQ multiplex PCR. The sample shows 250,000 to 400,000 clones, about 85% of them seen only once. Sequenced input: PBMCs or T cells enriched from blood (not recorded which). The source is a woman in her 30s who had been exposed to COVID-19.

Worth noting for this clone: A junction end diverges from the germline sequence, so it may reflect a read error. CDR3 loop: CASSPWKQGGTDTQYF. The CDR3 coding sequence is TGTGCTAGCAGCCCCTGGAAACAGGGGGGCACAGATACGCAGTATTTT. The rearrangement joins TRBV7-7 to TRBJ2-3, with 8 nucleotides matching TRBD1. Germline values: CDR1 SSHAT, CDR2 FNYEAQ (reference sequence). The CDR3 has 16 residues.

This clone was found a few times. The J gene is TRBJ2-5, the V gene TRBV11-2; 12 bases map to TRBD2. Germline CDR1 SGHAT, CDR2 FQNNGV. The V and J ends lost 1 base and 4 bases, in that order; junction bases with no gene match: 7. This CDR3 spans 17 amino acids. The CDR3 here is CASSLGASGGAVETQYF. In DNA form, the CDR3 reads TGTGCCAGCAGCTTAGGGGCTAGCGGGGGGGCCGTAGAGACCCAGTACTTC.

The rearrangement joins TRBV5-5 to TRBJ2-5, with 8 bases that match TRBD2. Germline-derived CDR1 and CDR2 are SGHKS and YYEKEE (reference sequence). This CDR3 contains 17 residues. The V gene end was trimmed by 0 bases and the J gene end by 1 base; junction bases not matched to a gene: 8. The CDR3 protein is CASSLDGTSGFQETQYF. DNA for the CDR3: TGTGCCAGCAGCTTGGACGGCACTAGCGGTTTCCAAGAGACCCAGTACTTC.

J is TRBJ1-5 and V is TRBV14; D is uncertain. V lost 3 bases, J lost 2 bases, and 5 bases lay in between. Germline-derived CDR1 and CDR2 are SGHDN and FVKESK. There are 13 residues in the CDR3. The CDR3 DNA sequence: TGTGCCAGCAGCCAGGGAGGCAATCAGCCCCAGCATTTT. Its protein product is CASSQGGNQPQHF.

This clone has only a few counts. The chain joins TRBV7-9 to TRBJ1-1, with a weak D call TRBD1 (5 bases). Trimming took 5 bases from V and 4 from J, leaving 11 bases between them. In germline, CDR1 is SEHNR, CDR2 FQNEAQ (reference sequence). The CDR3 consists of 13 residues. CDR3 bases: TGTGCCAGCAGCCGCCCGGGGGGCACTGAAGCTTTCTTT. Protein sequence: CASSRPGGTEAFF.

This chain uses TRBV6-5 with TRBJ1-6, with a weak D call TRBD1 (5 bases). This CDR3 spans 14 amino acids. Deletions cut 7 bases from V and 7 bases from J, with 14 bases between. Germline V lookup: CDR1 MNHEY, CDR2 SVGAGI. The CDR3 is CASTRTLRNSPLHF. CDR3 nucleotides: TGTGCCAGCACCCGGACATTGAGGAATTCACCCCTCCACTTT.

The chain links TRBV3-1 (or the pseudogene TRBV3-2) to TRBJ1-5; D might be TRBD1 (5 bases). Germline-derived CDR1 and CDR2 are LGHDT and YNNKEL (reference sequence). Trimming pared 1 base from V and 7 bases from J, leaving 11 bases between. This CDR3 has 14 amino acids. DNA of the CDR3: TGTGCCAGCAGCCAAGGACAGCCCTCCCAGCCCCAGCATTTT. Amino acid sequence: CASSQGQPSQPQHF.

CDR3 region: CASSDEFRSEQYF. The CDR3 bases are TGTGCCAGCAGCGACGAATTTAGAAGCGAGCAGTACTTC. This sequence joins TRBV9 and TRBJ2-7, with D unclear. The germline V gene has CDR1 SGDLS and CDR2 YYNGEE. The length of the CDR3 is 13 residues. V dropped 3 bases and J dropped 6 bases, with 13 bases sitting between them.

J is TRBJ2-6 and V is TRBV7-9; D gene uncertain. CDR3 length: 15 residues. Deletions cut 5 bases from V and 0 bases from J, with 8 bases between. Germline loops: CDR1 SEHNR, CDR2 FQNEAQ (reference sequence). Here the CDR3 DNA reads TGTGCCAGCAGCAAGAGTACCTCTGGGGCCAACGTCCTGACTTTC. Protein: CASSKSTSGANVLTF.

The sample holds a few counts of this clone. The V gene is TRBV12-3 or TRBV12-4, the J gene TRBJ1-6; 7 bases are a match to TRBD1. The CDR3 consists of 13 residues. V lost 6 bases and J lost 10; bases outside the gene matches: 6. The CDR3: CASRRDSGSPLHF. CDR3 coding DNA: TGTGCCAGCAGGAGGGACAGTGGGTCACCCCTCCACTTT.

The chain joins TRBV28 to TRBJ1-2; 9 nucleotides agree with TRBD1. V lost 4 bases, J lost 4 bases, and 10 bases stayed unmatched. CDR3 length equals 16 residues. Per the germline V gene, CDR1 is MDHEN and CDR2 is SYDVKM. CDR3 loop: CASSSPYGTGLYGYTF. The DNA for the CDR3 is TGTGCCAGCAGTTCCCCTTATGGGACAGGGCTCTATGGCTACACCTTC.

The rearrangement joins TRBV5-4 to TRBJ1-3; 9 nucleotides agree with TRBD1. This CDR3 contains 16 residues. V shed 2 bases, J shed 4 bases, and the junction held 7 bases outside the gene matches. Germline V gives CDR1 SGHNT, CDR2 YYREEE (reference sequence). As DNA, the CDR3 is TGTGCCAGCAGCTTACAACAGGGGGCTGCCGGAAACACCATATATTTT. Protein sequence: CASSLQQGAAGNTIYF.

The chain joins TRBV10-1 to TRBJ2-3; 13 nucleotides match TRBD2. CDR1 and CDR2 from the germline V gene are WNHNN and SYGVQD (reference sequence). The V segment lost 5 bases and the J segment 2 bases; nucleotides outside the gene matches: 4. The CDR3 totals 16 residues. The CDR3 coding sequence is TGCGCCAGCAGTCGGACTAGCGGGGGCCTCACAGATACGCAGTATTTT. This codes for CASSRTSGGLTDTQYF.

V gene TRBV5-1 combines with J gene TRBJ2-7, with 11 bases that match TRBD2. Trimming cost V 0 bases and J 3 bases; bases outside gene matches: 2. The CDR3 totals 15 residues. Germline-derived CDR1 and CDR2 are SGHRS and YFSETQ. The CDR3 region is CASSLGGTSGYEQYF. The CDR3 bases are TGCGCCAGCAGCTTGGGGGGGACTAGCGGCTACGAGCAGTACTTC.

The chain recombines TRBV7-6 with TRBJ2-2; 7 bases are a match to TRBD2. Trimming at V came to 1 base and at J to 5 bases, leaving 7 bases not matched to a gene. Germline-derived CDR1 and CDR2 are SGHVS and FNYEAQ. The CDR3 length is 16 residues. The CDR3 bases are TGTGCCAGCAGCTTAGAGTCCGCGGGGGATACCGGGGAGCTGTTTTTT. It translates to CASSLESAGDTGELFF.

The rearrangement links TRBV30 to TRBJ2-7; D unclear. V was pared by 2 bases and J by 4 bases, with 9 bases between. CDR3 length equals 12 residues. CDR1 is GTSNPN, CDR2 SVGIG, per germline (reference sequence). CDR3 nucleotides: TGTGCCTGGAGTAGTTCCGGTTACGAGCAGTACTTC. As protein: CAWSSSGYEQYF.

This chain links TRBV11-3 with TRBJ2-1, with TRBD1 matching 9 bases. V trimming: 1 base; J trimming: 3 bases; junction bases outside the gene matches: 1. The germline V gene encodes CDR1 SGHNT and CDR2 YENEEA. The CDR3 contains 15 residues. The CDR3 bases are TGTGCCAGCAGCTTAGGGACAGGGGTCTACAATGAGCAGTTCTTC. It encodes CASSLGTGVYNEQFF.

This clone appeared a single time. The chain joins TRBV28 to TRBJ2-3, with 14 bases lining up with TRBD2. V shed 6 bases and J 3 bases; nucleotides not matched to a gene: 2. The length of the CDR3 is 15 residues. Germline CDR1 is MDHEN and CDR2 is SYDVKM. The CDR3: CASSRTSGRTDTQYF. For the CDR3, the DNA is TGTGCCAGCAGCCGGACTAGCGGGAGGACAGATACGCAGTATTTT.

This rearrangement joins TRBV3-1 (or the pseudogene TRBV3-2) to TRBJ1-4, with 10 bases matching TRBD1. Trimming removed 4 bases from V and 6 bases from J; junction bases left unmatched: 2. The length of the CDR3 is 14 residues. CDR1 LGHDT and CDR2 YNNKEL come from the germline V gene (reference sequence). The CDR3 here is CASSRQGADEKLFF. The CDR3 region has the DNA TGTGCCAGCAGCCGACAGGGGGCGGATGAAAAACTGTTTTTT.

J is TRBJ2-1 and V is TRBV6-2 or TRBV6-3; D perhaps matches TRBD2 (5 bases). Trimming removed 2 bases at V and 9 bases at J, with 8 bases between. Per the germline V gene, CDR1 is MNHEY and CDR2 is SVGEGT. This CDR3 has 12 residues. CDR3 sequence reads: CASSYPGIEQFF. The CDR3, as DNA: TGTGCCAGCAGTTACCCGGGGATTGAGCAGTTCTTC.

This sequence joins TRBV27 and TRBJ2-5; TRBD2 is a possible D gene (6 bases). Germline CDR1 is MNHEY and CDR2 is SMNVEV (reference sequence). The V end was cut by 1 base, the J end by 1 base, with 13 bases between. This CDR3 region has 16 residues. As DNA, the CDR3 is TGTGCCAGCAGTTTATATGGTTGGGGGGTCCAAGAGACCCAGTACTTC. Its translation is CASSLYGWGVQETQYF.

The V call is TRBV7-8, the J call TRBJ2-1; TRBD2 matches 9 bases. CDR1 and CDR2 (germline): SGHVS, FQNEAQ. The CDR3 runs 16 residues. Trimming took 3 bases from V and 5 from J; bases not matched to a gene: 8. CDR3: CASSFGGRAMNNEQFF. DNA of the CDR3: TGTGCCAGCAGCTTCGGCGGGAGGGCCATGAACAATGAGCAGTTCTTC.

V is TRBV28 and J is TRBJ2-3; 7 nucleotides agree with TRBD1. The CDR3 is 14 amino acids. Unmatched junction bases numbered 5, after V lost 6 bases and J lost 2 bases. The V gene's germline CDR1 is MDHEN and CDR2 SYDVKM. DNA of the CDR3: TGTGCCAGCAGCCCACAGGGGAACACAGATACGCAGTATTTT. This translates into CASSPQGNTDTQYF.

This chain uses TRBV2 with TRBJ1-1, with a weak D call TRBD1 (5 bases). This CDR3 comprises 15 residues. The germline gives CDR1 SNHLY, CDR2 FYNNEI. Trimming took off 8 bases at V and 1 base at J, with 17 bases between the two ends. The DNA for the CDR3 is TGTGCCAGCCGCCAAAGGGGAAATAGGAACACTGAAGCTTTCTTT. Translated, it gives CASRQRGNRNTEAFF.

This sequence joins TRBV3-1 (or the pseudogene TRBV3-2) and TRBJ2-5; D call uncertain. V was trimmed by 0 bases and J by 5 bases, leaving 10 bases between them. The germline gives CDR1 LGHDT, CDR2 YNNKEL (reference sequence). The length of the CDR3 is 14 residues. The CDR3 nucleotides read TGTGCCAGCAGCCAAGAGATGGGCACGGAGACCCAGTACTTC. Translated: CASSQEMGTETQYF.

This clone came up once. Compared with germline, one end of the junction differs, possibly owing to a read error. The chain recombines TRBV7-7 with TRBJ2-2; D possibly corresponds to TRBD1 (5 bases). Germline V gene sequence: CDR1 SSHAT, CDR2 FNYEAQ (reference sequence). CDR3 length equals 15 residues. The CDR3 spells CASSLTTANTGELFF. Here the CDR3 DNA reads TGTGCTAGCAGCTTAACGACAGCTAACACCGGGGAGCTGTTTTTT.

J is TRBJ2-3 and V is TRBV6-5, with D possibly being TRBD2 (7 bases). CDR1 is MNHEY and CDR2 is SVGAGI in the germline V gene. V lost 3 bases and J lost 0, with 13 bases in between. The CDR3 consists of 16 residues. This CDR3 reads CASSYTGRGSTDTQYF. The CDR3 nucleotides read TGTGCCAGCAGTTATACAGGGCGGGGGAGCACAGATACGCAGTATTTT.

This clone was recorded only once. At the DNA level, this CDR3 is encoded by other sequences in the same sample as well. The chain combines TRBV5-1 with TRBJ1-5; tentatively, D is TRBD1 (6 bases). The CDR3 contains 15 residues. Trimming pared 0 bases from V and 4 bases from J, leaving 11 bases between. Germline CDR1 and CDR2: SGHRS and YFSETQ. This CDR3 reads CASSLGQGSNQPQHF. For the CDR3, the DNA is TGCGCCAGCAGCTTGGGGCAGGGGTCGAATCAGCCCCAGCATTTT.

The rearrangement links TRBV19 to TRBJ2-5, with a weak D call TRBD2 (6 bases). The CDR3 sequence is 15 residues long. CDR1 is LNHDA, CDR2 SQIVND, per germline (reference sequence). The V and J ends lost 4 bases and 5 bases respectively, with 17 bases between them. DNA for the CDR3: TGTGCCAGTAGTACCGCGGCGGGGATCGTGGAGACCCAGTACTTC. Protein product: CASSTAAGIVETQYF.